What follows are 8 T cell receptor beta chains derived from one specimen sequenced in a study of cytomegalovirus exposure and HLA in healthy donors. Both 60 Vbeta primers and 13 Jbeta primers went into the PCR. Sequenced by immunoSEQ multiplex PCR; TCRdb stores in-frame clones only, minus some. The specimen's table records 95,000 to 150,000 clones. The sample comprised PBMCs. The receptors come from a man in his forties in good health and CMV-seronegative.

The V call is TRBV5-3, the J call TRBJ1-4; 10 nucleotides agree with TRBD1. TRBV5-3 has ORF status, its function being uncertain. The ends lost 0 bases at V and 8 bases at J; junction bases unmatched: 4. CDR3 length: 15 amino acids. CDR3 in amino acids: CARSLAGTGVEKLFF. The CDR3 DNA reads as TGTGCCAGAAGCTTGGCCGGGACAGGGGTCGAAAAACTGTTTTTT.

The J gene is TRBJ2-2, the V gene TRBV10-3; 8 bases map to TRBD2. CDR3 length: 14 amino acids. V trimming: 8 bases; J trimming: 2 bases; junction bases outside the gene matches: 4. Germline V CDR1 and CDR2: ENHRY, SYGVKD. The CDR3 region has the DNA TGTGCCATCGGGGCGGGAGGTAACACCGGGGAGCTGTTTTTT. It translates to CAIGAGGNTGELFF.

This rearrangement joins TRBV15 to TRBJ2-1; TRBD1 might be the D (6 bases). The V gene lost 4 bases and the J gene lost 6 bases, with 19 bases spanning the gap. CDR3 length: 16 residues. The germline V gene encodes CDR1 LNHNV and CDR2 YYDKDF (reference sequence). This CDR3 is CATSTRGSGPGNEQFF. DNA of the CDR3: TGTGCCACCAGCACCAGGGGAAGCGGACCTGGCAATGAGCAGTTCTTC.

This chain joins TRBV4-3 and TRBJ2-1; 9 bases map to TRBD1. V lost 7 bases, J lost 4 bases, and 5 bases stayed unmatched. The CDR3 has 14 residues. Germline V CDR1 and CDR2: LGHNA, YSLEER. CDR3 nucleotide sequence: TGCGCCAGCAACCCCGGGACAGGGTACAATGAGCAGTTCTTC. This encodes CASNPGTGYNEQFF.

The V call is TRBV5-4, the J call TRBJ2-3; D possibly corresponds to TRBD2 (6 bases). This CDR3 is built from 16 residues. V shed 0 bases and J shed 0 bases, with 11 bases lying between them. Germline lookup yields CDR1 SGHNT and CDR2 YYREEE (reference sequence). CDR3 residues: CASSLAGARSTDTQYF. CDR3 sequence (DNA): TGTGCCAGCAGCTTGGCGGGAGCCCGTAGCACAGATACGCAGTATTTT.

This chain connects TRBV9 to TRBJ2-5; 9 nucleotides align to TRBD2. With V trimmed by 2 bases and J by 1 base, 3 bases remained unmatched. This CDR3 has 15 residues. CDR1 and CDR2 from the germline V gene are SGDLS and YYNGEE. The CDR3 loop is CASSVLAGIQETQYF. CDR3 DNA sequence: TGTGCCAGCAGCGTCCTAGCGGGGATCCAAGAGACCCAGTACTTC.

The chain links TRBV5-1 to TRBJ2-5; maybe TRBD2 (6 bases). Germline loops: CDR1 SGHRS, CDR2 YFSETQ. The CDR3 sequence is 16 residues long. Trimming took off 2 bases at V and 2 bases at J, with 16 bases between the two ends. CDR3 sequence reads: CASSFRRGLPQETQYF. The DNA of the CDR3 is TGCGCCAGCAGCTTCAGGCGGGGCCTGCCGCAAGAGACCCAGTACTTC.

The genes are TRBV6-7 and TRBJ2-7; possible D gene TRBD1, 6 bases. TRBV6-7 is identified as an open reading frame with a role that is uncertain. This CDR3 contains 13 residues. The ends were cut back, 11 bases at V and 2 bases at J, with 16 bases in the middle. The DNA for the CDR3 is TGTGCCGCTCGGTTCGGGGACACCTACGAGCAGTACTTC. Its protein is CAARFGDTYEQYF.